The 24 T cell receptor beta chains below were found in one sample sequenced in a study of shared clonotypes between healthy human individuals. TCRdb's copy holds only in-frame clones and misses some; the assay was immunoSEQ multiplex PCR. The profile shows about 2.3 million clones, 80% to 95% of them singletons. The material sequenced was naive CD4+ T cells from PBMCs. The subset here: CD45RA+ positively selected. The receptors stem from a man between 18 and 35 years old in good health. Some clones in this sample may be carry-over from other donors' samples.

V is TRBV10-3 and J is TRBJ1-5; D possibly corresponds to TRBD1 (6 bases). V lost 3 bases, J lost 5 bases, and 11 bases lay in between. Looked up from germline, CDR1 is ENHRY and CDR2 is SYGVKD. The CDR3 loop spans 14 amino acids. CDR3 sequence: CAISEVYRDQPQHF. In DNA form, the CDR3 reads TGTGCCATCAGTGAAGTATACAGGGATCAGCCCCAGCATTTT.

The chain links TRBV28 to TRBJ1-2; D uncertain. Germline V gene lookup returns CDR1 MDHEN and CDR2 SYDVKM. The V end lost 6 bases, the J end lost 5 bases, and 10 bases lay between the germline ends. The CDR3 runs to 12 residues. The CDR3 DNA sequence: TGTGCCAGCAGCCCCAAGGATTATGGCTACACCTTC. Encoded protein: CASSPKDYGYTF.

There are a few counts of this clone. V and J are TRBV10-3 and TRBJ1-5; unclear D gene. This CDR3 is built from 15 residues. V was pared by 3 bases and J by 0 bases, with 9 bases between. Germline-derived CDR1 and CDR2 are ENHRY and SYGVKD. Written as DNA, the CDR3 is TGTGCCATCAGTGACGAGCAGAATAGCAATCAGCCCCAGCATTTT. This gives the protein CAISDEQNSNQPQHF.

DNA of the CDR3: TGTGCCAGCAGTTTCTCAGAAGGGTGGACAGGGGGCAATCAGCCCCAGCATTTT. Translating it yields CASSFSEGWTGGNQPQHF. The rearrangement joins TRBV28 to TRBJ1-5; 9 bases are shared with TRBD1. Germline V lookup: CDR1 MDHEN, CDR2 SYDVKM. The CDR3 spans 18 residues. The V segment lost 3 bases and the J segment 2 bases; nucleotides outside the gene matches: 11.

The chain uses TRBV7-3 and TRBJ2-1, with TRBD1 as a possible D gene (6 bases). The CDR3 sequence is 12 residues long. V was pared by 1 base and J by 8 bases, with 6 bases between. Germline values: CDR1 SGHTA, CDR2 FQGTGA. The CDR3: CASSLNRDEQFF. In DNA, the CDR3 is TGTGCCAGCAGCTTAAACAGGGATGAGCAGTTCTTC.

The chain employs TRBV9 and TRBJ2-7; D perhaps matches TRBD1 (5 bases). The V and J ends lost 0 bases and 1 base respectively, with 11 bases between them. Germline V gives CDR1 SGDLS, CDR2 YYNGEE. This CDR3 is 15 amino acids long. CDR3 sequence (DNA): TGTGCCAGCAGCGTAGAGGCAGGGAAATCCTACGAGCAGTACTTC. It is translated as CASSVEAGKSYEQYF. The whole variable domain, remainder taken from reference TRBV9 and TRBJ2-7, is DSGVTQTPKHLITATGQRVTLRCSPRSGDLSVYWYQQSLDQGLQFLIQYYNGEERAKGNILERFSAQQFPDLHSELNLSSLELGDSALYFCASSVEAGKSYEQYFGPGTRLTVT.

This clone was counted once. CDR3 sequence (DNA): TGTGCCAGCAGCCCAGGACTAGCGGGAGGGCGCTCCGAGCAGTACTTC. Encoded protein: CASSPGLAGGRSEQYF. This chain joins TRBV7-9 and TRBJ2-7; 15 nucleotides line up with TRBD2. The CDR3 contains 16 residues. Unmatched junction bases numbered 8, after V lost 5 bases and J lost 6 bases. The germline V gene has CDR1 SEHNR and CDR2 FQNEAQ (reference sequence).

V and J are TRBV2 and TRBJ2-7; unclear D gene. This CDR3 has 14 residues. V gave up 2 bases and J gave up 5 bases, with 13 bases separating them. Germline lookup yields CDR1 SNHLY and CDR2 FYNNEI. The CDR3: CASSELRKAHEQYF. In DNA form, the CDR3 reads TGTGCCAGCAGTGAATTGAGGAAGGCCCACGAGCAGTACTTC.

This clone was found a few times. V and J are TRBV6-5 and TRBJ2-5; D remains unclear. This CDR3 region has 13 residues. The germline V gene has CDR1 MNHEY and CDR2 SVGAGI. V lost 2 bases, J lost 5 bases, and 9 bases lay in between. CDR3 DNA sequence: TGTGCCAGCAGTTACGGAAGATTGGAGACCCAGTACTTC. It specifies CASSYGRLETQYF.

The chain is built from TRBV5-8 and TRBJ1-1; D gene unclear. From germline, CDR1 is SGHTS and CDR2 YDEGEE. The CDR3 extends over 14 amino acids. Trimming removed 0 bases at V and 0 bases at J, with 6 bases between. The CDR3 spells CASSLEQMNTEAFF. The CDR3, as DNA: TGTGCCAGCAGCTTGGAACAGATGAACACTGAAGCTTTCTTT.

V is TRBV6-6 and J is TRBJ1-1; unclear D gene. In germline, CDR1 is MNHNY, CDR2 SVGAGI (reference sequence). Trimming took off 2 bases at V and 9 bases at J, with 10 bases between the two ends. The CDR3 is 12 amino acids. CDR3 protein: CASSYGPIKAFF. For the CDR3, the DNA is TGTGCCAGCAGTTACGGCCCTATCAAAGCTTTCTTT.

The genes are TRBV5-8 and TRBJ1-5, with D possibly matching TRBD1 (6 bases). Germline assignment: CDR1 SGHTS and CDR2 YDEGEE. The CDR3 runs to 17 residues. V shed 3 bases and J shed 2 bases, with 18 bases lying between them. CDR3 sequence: CASSSFGGAARNQPQHF. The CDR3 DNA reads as TGTGCCAGCAGCTCCTTTGGGGGGGCGGCGCGCAATCAGCCCCAGCATTTT.

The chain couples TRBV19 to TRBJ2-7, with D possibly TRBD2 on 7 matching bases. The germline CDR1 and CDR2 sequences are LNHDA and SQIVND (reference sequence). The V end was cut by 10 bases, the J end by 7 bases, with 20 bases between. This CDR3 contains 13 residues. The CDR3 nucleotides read TGTGCCACCTATCTGGGGGGGGCGGATGAGCAGTACTTC. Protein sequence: CATYLGGADEQYF.

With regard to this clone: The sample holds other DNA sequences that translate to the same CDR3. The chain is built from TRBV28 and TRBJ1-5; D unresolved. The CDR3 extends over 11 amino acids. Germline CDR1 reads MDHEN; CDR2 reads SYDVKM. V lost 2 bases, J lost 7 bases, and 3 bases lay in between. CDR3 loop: CASSLDQPQHF. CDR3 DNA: TGTGCCAGCAGTTTAGACCAGCCCCAGCATTTT.

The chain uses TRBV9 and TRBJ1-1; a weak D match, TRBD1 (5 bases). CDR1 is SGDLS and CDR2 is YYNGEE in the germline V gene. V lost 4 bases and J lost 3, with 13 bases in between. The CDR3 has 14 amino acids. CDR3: CASSLQAMDTEAFF. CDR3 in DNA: TGTGCCAGCAGCCTACAGGCTATGGACACTGAAGCTTTCTTT.

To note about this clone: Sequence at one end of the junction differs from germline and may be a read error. CDR3 protein: CASSVTSGSRDTQYF. For the CDR3, the DNA is TGTGCCAGCAGCGTAACTAGCGGGAGCAGAGATACGCAGTATTTT. The chain couples TRBV11-2 to TRBJ2-3; 11 bases match TRBD2. Germline CDR1 and CDR2: SGHAT and FQNNGV. The CDR3 loop spans 15 amino acids.

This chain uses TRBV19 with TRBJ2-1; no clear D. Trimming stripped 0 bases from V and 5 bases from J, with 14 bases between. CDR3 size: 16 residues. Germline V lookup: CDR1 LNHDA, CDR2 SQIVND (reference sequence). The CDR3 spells CASSIERSTPHNEQFF. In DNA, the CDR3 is TGTGCCAGTAGTATAGAACGGAGTACCCCTCACAATGAGCAGTTCTTC.

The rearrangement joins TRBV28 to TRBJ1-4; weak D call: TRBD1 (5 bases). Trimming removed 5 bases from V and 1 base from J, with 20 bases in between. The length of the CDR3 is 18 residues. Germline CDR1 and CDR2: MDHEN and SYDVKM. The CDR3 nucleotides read TGTGCCAGCAGTCGTATTTACAACCGCAGGGAAACTAATGAAAAACTGTTTTTT. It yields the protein CASSRIYNRRETNEKLFF.

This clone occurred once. The CDR3 spells CASSPLGGPGETQYF. The CDR3 nucleotides read TGTGCCAGCAGCCCCCTGGGGGGGCCGGGAGAGACCCAGTACTTC. This rearrangement joins TRBV9 to TRBJ2-5; possibly TRBD2 for D (7 bases). The CDR3 length is 15 residues. Trimming removed 4 bases from V and 4 bases from J, with 17 bases in between. The germline V gene has CDR1 SGDLS and CDR2 YYNGEE.

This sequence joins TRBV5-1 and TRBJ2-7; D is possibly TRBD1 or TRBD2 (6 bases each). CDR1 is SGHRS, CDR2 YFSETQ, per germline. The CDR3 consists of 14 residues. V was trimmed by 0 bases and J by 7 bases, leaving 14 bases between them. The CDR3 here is CASSLVPGAKEQYF. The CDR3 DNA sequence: TGCGCCAGCAGCTTGGTTCCGGGGGCAAAAGAGCAGTACTTC.

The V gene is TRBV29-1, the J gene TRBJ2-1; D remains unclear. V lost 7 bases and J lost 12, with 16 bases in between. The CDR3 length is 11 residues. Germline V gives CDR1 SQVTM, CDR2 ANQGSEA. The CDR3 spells CSAETHIGQFF. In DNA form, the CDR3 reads TGCAGCGCCGAAACGCACATAGGGCAGTTCTTC.

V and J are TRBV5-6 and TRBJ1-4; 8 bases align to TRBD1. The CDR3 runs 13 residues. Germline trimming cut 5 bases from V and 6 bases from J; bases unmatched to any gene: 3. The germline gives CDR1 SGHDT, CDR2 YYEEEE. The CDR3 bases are TGTGCCAGCAGGCAGGGGGCGGATGAAAAACTGTTTTTT. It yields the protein CASRQGADEKLFF.

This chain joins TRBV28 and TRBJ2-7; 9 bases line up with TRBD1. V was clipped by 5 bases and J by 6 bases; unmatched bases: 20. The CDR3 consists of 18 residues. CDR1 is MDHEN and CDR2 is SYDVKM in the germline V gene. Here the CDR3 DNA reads TGTGCCAGCAGTCCTTCTCCGGGACAGGGTGGGGGCCACCGCGAGCAGTACTTC. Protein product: CASSPSPGQGGGHREQYF.

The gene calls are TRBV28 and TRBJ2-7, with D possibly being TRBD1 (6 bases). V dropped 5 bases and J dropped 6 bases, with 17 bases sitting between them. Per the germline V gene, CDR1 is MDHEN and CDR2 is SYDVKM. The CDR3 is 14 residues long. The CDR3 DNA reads TGTGCCAGCAGTCCGCAACAGGGTTGGGGCGAGCAGTACTTC. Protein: CASSPQQGWGEQYF.